This T cell receptor beta chain was sequenced during a study of cytomegalovirus exposure and HLA in healthy donors. Study outcomes and limitations: Later genetic work tied a missense DCLRE1C variant to beta-chain V and J trimming. Sequence variants that were highly shared formed a cluster that was likely a sequencing artifact. The majority of CMV-associated TCR beta chains were reported as apparently HLA-restricted in a later analysis. TRBV6-2, TRBV6-3 and some other V segments were unresolvable in 87-base-pair reads.

The CDR3 has 13 amino acids. Germline V gene sequence: CDR1 SNHLY, CDR2 FYNNEI. V lost 11 bases to trimming and J lost 3 bases; unmatched junction nucleotides: 10. Concerning this clone itself: What it binds is not known.

PCR amplification relied on 60 Vbeta primers (plus 13 Jbeta primers). TCRdb's copy holds only in-frame clones and misses some; the assay was immunoSEQ multiplex PCR. Of around 140,000 clones in the sample, around four fifths are singletons; the top ten hold approximately 1.5%. Sequenced: PBMCs. The V and J genes are TRBV2 and TRBJ2-7; 7 bases are a match to TRBD1. This clonotype was sampled from a woman aged 40-49 years in good health and CMV-seronegative. DNA of the CDR3: TGTGCCCAAAAGCTGGGACAGAACTACGAGCAGTACTTC. Translation gives CAQKLGQNYEQYF.